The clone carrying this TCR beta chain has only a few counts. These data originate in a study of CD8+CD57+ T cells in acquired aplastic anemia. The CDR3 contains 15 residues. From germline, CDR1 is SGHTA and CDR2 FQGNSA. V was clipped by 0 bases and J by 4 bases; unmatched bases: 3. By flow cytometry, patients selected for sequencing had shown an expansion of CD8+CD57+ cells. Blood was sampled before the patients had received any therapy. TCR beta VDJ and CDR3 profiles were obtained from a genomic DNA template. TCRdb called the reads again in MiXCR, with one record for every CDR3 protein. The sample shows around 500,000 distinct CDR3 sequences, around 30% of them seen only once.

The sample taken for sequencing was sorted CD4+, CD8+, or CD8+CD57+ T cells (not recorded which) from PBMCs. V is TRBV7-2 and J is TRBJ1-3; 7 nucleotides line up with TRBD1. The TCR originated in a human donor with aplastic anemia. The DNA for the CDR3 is TGTGCCAGCAGCTTAGCAGGGGACAGAGGAAACACCATATATTTT. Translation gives CASSLAGDRGNTIYF.